This note documents a single T cell receptor (beta chain) sequence. This sample is part of a study of control samples from healthy donors and cancer patients. Repertoires were generated with immunoSEQ multiplex PCR, while TCRdb's copy carries only in-frame clones and drops some. The data hold 65,000 to 100,000 clones, with roughly nine tenths observed a single time. J gave up 0 bases and V 3 bases, and 7 bases lay outside the gene matches. Germline CDR1 and CDR2: SEHNR and FQNEAQ (reference sequence). CDR3 length: 16 residues. The TCR originated in a man between 50 and 59 years old in good health. This rearrangement joins TRBV7-9 to TRBJ2-7; 8 nucleotides align to TRBD2. The sequenced sample was blood. Written as DNA, the CDR3 is TGTGCCAGCAGCTTTCTCAAGCGGGGGACCTCCTACGAGCAGTACTTC. Translation gives CASSFLKRGTSYEQYF.